This T cell receptor (beta chain) was documented in a study of T cell responses to AZD1222 COVID-19 vaccine. About this clone: Its specificity is unknown.

Whole-study findings and limits: Nearly half of spike-specific TCRs reportedly target unmutated variant regions. Recipients of AZD1222 seropositive at baseline numbered only five or six.

Looked up from germline, CDR1 is LNHDA and CDR2 is SQIVND (reference sequence). Trimming pared 4 bases from V and 4 bases from J, leaving 13 bases between. The CDR3 spans 15 residues. Sequenced by immunoSEQ multiplex PCR; TCRdb stores in-frame clones only, minus some. Of roughly 120,000 clones listed, 88% are singletons. The chain links TRBV19 to TRBJ2-2, with a possible D match to TRBD1 (6 bases). This TCR was recovered from an adult in good health. Sequencing used peripheral blood, obtained on day 0 of AZD1222 vaccination. The chain's CDR3 is CASSKQRDTTGELFF. The CDR3 nucleotides are TGTGCCAGTAGTAAACAAAGGGACACCACCGGGGAGCTGTTTTTT. Full variable domain (missing parts from reference TRBV19 and TRBJ2-2): DGGITQSPKYLFRKEGQNVTLSCEQNLNHDAMYWYRQDPGQGLRLIYYSQIVNDFQKGDIAEGYSVSREKKESFPLTVTSAQKNPTAFYLCASSKQRDTTGELFFGEGSRLTVL.